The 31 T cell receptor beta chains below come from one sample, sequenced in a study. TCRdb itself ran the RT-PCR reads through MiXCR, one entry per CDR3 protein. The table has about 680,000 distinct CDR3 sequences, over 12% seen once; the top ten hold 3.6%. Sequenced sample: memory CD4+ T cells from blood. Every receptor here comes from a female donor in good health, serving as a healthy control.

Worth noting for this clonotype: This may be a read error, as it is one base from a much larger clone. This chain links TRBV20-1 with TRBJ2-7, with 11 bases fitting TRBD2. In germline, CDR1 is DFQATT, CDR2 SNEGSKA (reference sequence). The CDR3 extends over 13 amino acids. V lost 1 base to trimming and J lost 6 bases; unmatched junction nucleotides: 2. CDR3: CSARGLAGFEQYF. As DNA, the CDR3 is TGCAGTGCTAGAGGACTAGCGGGATTCGAGCAGTACTTC.

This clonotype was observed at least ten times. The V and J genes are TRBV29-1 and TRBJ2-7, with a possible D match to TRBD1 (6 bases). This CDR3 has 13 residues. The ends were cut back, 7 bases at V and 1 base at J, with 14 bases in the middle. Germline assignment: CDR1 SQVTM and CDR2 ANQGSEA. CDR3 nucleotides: TGCAGCGCCCGGGACACCATATCCTACGAGCAGTACTTC. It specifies CSARDTISYEQYF.

The CDR3 coding sequence is TGCAGTGCTAGGGATCCCCCGGTGGGAGGACGTTATAATTCACCCCTCCACTTT. It specifies CSARDPPVGGRYNSPLHF. This chain links TRBV20-1 with TRBJ1-6; D remains unclear. CDR3 length: 18 amino acids. The germline gives CDR1 DFQATT, CDR2 SNEGSKA (reference sequence). V was shortened by 3 bases and J by 4 bases, with 22 bases between the two germline ends.

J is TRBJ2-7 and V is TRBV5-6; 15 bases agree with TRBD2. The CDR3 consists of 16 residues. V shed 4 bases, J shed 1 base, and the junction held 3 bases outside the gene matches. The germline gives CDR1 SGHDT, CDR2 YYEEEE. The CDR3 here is CASSPGLAGGSYEQYF. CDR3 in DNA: TGTGCCAGCAGCCCAGGACTAGCGGGAGGGTCCTACGAGCAGTACTTC.

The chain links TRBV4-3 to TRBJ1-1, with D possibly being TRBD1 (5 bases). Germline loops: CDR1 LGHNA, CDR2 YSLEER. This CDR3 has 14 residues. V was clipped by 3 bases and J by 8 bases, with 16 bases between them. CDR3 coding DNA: TGCGCCAGCAGCCAGGGGTCCAGGGCCCTCGAAGCTTTCTTT. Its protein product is CASSQGSRALEAFF.

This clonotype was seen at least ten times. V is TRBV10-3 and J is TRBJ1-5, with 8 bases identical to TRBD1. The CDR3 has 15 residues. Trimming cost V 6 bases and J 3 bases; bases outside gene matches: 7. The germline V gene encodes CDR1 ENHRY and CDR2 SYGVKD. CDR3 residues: CAISLTGDFNQPQHF. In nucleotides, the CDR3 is TGTGCCATCAGCCTGACAGGGGATTTCAATCAGCCCCAGCATTTT.

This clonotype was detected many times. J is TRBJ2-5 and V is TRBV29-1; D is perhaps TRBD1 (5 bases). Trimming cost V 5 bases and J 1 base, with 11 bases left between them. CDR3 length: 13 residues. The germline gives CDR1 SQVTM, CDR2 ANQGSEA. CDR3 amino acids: CSVRTGAQETQYF. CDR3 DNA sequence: TGCAGCGTTAGAACAGGTGCCCAAGAGACCCAGTACTTC.

The CDR3 loop is CASSWGRSEWNEQFF. The CDR3 nucleotides are TGTGCCAGCAGCTGGGGGCGATCGGAGTGGAATGAGCAGTTCTTC. The V and J genes are TRBV7-2 and TRBJ2-1; perhaps TRBD1 as D (6 bases). From germline, CDR1 is SGHTA and CDR2 FQGNSA. The CDR3 runs to 15 residues. V was clipped by 4 bases and J by 7 bases, with 17 bases between them.

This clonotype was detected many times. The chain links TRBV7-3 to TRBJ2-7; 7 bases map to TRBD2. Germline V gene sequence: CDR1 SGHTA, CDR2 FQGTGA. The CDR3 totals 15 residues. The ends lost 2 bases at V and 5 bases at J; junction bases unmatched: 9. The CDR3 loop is CASSLFGRELNEQYF. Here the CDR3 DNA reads TGTGCCAGCAGCTTATTTGGGCGGGAGCTCAACGAGCAGTACTTC.

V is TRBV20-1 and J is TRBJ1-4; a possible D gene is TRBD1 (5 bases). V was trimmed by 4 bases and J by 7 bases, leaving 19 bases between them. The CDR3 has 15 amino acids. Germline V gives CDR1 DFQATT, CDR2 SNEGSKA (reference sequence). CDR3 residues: CSAIPQGAGTEKLFF. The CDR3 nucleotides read TGCAGTGCTATACCTCAGGGTGCGGGCACTGAAAAACTGTTTTTT.

The CDR3 is CASSHGDSNTEAFF. The CDR3 bases are TGTGCCAGCAGTCACGGTGACTCGAACACTGAAGCTTTCTTT. The rearrangement uses TRBV6-2 or TRBV6-3 and TRBJ1-1; D is unclear. Germline assignment: CDR1 MNHEY and CDR2 SVGEGT. CDR3 size: 14 residues. V lost 5 bases, J lost 1 base, and 11 bases lay in between.

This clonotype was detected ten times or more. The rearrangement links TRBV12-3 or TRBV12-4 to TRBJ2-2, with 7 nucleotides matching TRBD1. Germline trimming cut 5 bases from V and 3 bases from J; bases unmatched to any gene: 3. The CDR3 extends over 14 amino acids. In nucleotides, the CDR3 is TGTGCCAGCAGTAGACAGGGAGACACCGGGGAGCTGTTTTTT. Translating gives CASSRQGDTGELFF.

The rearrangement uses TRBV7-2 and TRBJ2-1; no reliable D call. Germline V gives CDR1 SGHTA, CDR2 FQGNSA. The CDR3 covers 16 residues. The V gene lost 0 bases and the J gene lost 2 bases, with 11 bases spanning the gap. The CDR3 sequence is CASSLARAGTYNEQFF. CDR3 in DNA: TGTGCCAGCAGCTTAGCCCGGGCTGGAACCTACAATGAGCAGTTCTTC.

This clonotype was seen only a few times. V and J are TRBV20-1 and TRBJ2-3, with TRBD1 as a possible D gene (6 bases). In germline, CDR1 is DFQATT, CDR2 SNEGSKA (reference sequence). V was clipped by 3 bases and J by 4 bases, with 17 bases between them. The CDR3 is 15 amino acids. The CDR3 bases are TGCAGTGCTAGCAGGGGTCGGAGGACCGCAGATACGCAGTATTTT. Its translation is CSASRGRRTADTQYF.

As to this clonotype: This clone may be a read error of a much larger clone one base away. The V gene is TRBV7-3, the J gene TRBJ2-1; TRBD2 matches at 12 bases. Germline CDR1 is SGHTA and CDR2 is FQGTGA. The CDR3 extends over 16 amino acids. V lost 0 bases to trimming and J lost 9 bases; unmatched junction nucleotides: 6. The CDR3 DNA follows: TGTGCCAGCAGCTTAACCCGGACTAGCGGGACCTCTGAGCAGTTCTTC. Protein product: CASSLTRTSGTSEQFF. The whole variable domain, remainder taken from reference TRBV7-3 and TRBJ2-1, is GAGVSQTPSNKVTEKGKYVELRCDPISGHTALYWYRQSLGQGPEFLIYFQGTGAADDSGLPNDRFFAVRPEGSVSTLKIQRTERGDSAVYLCASSLTRTSGTSEQFFGPGTRLTVL.

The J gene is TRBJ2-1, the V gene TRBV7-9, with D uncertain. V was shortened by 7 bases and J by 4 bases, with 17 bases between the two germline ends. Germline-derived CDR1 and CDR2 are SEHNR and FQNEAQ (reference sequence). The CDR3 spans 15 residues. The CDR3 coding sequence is TGTGCCAGCATCGTGGCCCGTTTGGGGTACAATGAGCAGTTCTTC. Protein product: CASIVARLGYNEQFF.

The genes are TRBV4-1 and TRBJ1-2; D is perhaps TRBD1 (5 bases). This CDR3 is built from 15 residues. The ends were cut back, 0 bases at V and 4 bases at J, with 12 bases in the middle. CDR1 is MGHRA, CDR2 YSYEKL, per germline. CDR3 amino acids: CASSQDGGSSYGYTF. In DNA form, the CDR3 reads TGCGCCAGCAGCCAAGATGGGGGGAGCTCCTATGGCTACACCTTC.

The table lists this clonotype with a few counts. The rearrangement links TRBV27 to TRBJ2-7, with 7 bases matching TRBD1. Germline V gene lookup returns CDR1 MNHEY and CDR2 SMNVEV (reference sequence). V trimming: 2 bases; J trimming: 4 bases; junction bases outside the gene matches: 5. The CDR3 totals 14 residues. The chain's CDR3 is CASSLNGDSYEQYF. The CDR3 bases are TGTGCCAGCAGTTTAAATGGGGACAGTTACGAGCAGTACTTC.

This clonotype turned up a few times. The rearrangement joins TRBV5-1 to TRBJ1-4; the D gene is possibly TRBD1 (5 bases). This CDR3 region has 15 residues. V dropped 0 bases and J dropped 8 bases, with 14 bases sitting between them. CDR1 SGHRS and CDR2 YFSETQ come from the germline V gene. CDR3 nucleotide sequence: TGCGCCAGCAGCTTGGAGGTGGGGGTCCGAGAAAAACTGTTTTTT. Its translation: CASSLEVGVREKLFF.

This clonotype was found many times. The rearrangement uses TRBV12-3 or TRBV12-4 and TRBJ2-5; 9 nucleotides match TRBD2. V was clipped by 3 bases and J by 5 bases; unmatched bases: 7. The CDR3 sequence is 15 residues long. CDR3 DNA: TGTGCCAGCAGTTTTGAGGCGGGGGGGTGGGAGACCCAGTACTTC. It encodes CASSFEAGGWETQYF.

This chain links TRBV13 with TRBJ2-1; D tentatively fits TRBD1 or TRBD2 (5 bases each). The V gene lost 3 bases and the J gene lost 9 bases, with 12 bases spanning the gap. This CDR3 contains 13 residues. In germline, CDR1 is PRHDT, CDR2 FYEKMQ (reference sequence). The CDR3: CASSFRLRGEQFF. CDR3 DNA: TGTGCCAGCAGCTTTCGTCTGAGGGGTGAGCAGTTCTTC.

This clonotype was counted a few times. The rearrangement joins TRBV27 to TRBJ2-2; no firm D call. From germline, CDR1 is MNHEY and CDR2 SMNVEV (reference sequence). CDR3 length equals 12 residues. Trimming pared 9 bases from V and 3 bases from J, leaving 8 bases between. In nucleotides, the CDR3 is TGTGCCAGTACACCAGACACCGGGGAGCTGTTTTTT. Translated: CASTPDTGELFF.

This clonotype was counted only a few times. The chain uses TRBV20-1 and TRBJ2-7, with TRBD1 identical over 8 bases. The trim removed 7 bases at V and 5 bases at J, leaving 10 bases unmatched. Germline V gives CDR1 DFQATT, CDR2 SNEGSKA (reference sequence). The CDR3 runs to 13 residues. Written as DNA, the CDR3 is TGCAGTGTTGGACAGGGAGGTCTCGACGAGCAGTACTTC. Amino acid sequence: CSVGQGGLDEQYF.

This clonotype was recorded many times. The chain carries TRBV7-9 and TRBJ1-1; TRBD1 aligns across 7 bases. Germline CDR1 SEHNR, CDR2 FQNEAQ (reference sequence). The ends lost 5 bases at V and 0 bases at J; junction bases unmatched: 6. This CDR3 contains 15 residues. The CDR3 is CASSLGQDLNTEAFF. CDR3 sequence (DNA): TGTGCCAGCAGCCTCGGACAGGACCTGAACACTGAAGCTTTCTTT. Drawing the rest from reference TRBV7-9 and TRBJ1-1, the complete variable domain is DTGVSQNPRHKITKRGQNVTFRCDPISEHNRLYWYRQTLGQGPEFLTYFQNEAQLEKSRLLSDRFSAERPKGSFSTLEIQRTEQGDSAMYLCASSLGQDLNTEAFFGQGTRLTVV.

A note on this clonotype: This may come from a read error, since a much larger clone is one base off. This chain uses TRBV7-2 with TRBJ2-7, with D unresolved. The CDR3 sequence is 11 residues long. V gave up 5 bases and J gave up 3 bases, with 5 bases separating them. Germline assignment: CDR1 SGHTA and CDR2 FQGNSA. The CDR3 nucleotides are TGTGCCAGCAGCATTCACTACGAGCAGTACTTC. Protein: CASSIHYEQYF.

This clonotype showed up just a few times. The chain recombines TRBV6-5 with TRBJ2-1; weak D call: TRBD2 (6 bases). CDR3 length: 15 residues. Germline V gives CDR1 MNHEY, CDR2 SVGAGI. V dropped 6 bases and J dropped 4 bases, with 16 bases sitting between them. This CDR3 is CASSYGPSEYNEQFF. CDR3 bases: TGTGCCAGCAGCTACGGGCCTAGCGAATACAATGAGCAGTTCTTC.

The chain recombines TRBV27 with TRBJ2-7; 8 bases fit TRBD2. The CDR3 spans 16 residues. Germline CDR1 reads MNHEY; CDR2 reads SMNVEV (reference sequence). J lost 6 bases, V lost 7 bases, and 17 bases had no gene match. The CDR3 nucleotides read TGTGCCAGCACTCAGCGCGCGGGAGGTCCCCCGGGCGAGCAGTACTTC. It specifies CASTQRAGGPPGEQYF.

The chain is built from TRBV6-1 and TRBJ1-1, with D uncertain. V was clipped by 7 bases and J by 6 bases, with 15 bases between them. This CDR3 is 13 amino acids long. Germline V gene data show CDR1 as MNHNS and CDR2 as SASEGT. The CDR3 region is CASIPRFDSEAFF. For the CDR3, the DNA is TGTGCCAGCATCCCCAGGTTTGACTCTGAAGCTTTCTTT.

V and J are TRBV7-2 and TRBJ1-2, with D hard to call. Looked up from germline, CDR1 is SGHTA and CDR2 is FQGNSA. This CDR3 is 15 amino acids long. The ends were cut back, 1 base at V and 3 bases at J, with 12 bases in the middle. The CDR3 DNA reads TGTGCCAGCAGCTTAGGAAACGCCCTCGACTATGGCTACACCTTC. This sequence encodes CASSLGNALDYGYTF.

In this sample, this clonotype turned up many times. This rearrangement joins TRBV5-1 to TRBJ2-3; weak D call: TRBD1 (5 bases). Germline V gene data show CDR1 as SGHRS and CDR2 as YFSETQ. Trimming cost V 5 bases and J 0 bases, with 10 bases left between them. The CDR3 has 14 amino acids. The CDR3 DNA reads TGCGCCAGCAGGAACAGGCCTAGCACAGATACGCAGTATTTT. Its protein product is CASRNRPSTDTQYF.

The CDR3 loop reads CASNPTGSYSYEQYF. The CDR3 region has the DNA TGTGCCAGCAACCCGACAGGGTCCTACTCCTACGAGCAGTACTTC. This chain uses TRBV27 with TRBJ2-7, with 7 nucleotides matching TRBD1. Per the germline V gene, CDR1 is MNHEY and CDR2 is SMNVEV (reference sequence). V lost 7 bases and J lost 0; bases outside the gene matches: 9. The CDR3 spans 15 residues.